The 26 T cell receptor beta chains presented below share a single source sample, sequenced in a study of shared T cell receptors in the human thymus. TCRdb's table, derived via immunoSEQ multiplex PCR, lists solely in-frame clones and lacks some. The sample has 720,000 or so clones, approximately 85% seen once. This same sample was also part of a study on human thymus T cells.

Sequenced input: thymocytes. The receptors were sampled from a girl in the first two years of life with a congenital heart defect.

Remarks on this clone: At one boundary the junction diverges from the germline segment, which might be a read error. This chain uses TRBV10-3 with TRBJ2-3; D possibly corresponds to TRBD1 (5 bases). CDR3 length equals 15 residues. CDR1 is ENHRY, CDR2 SYGVKD, per germline. This CDR3 reads CSIKVQGEKKDTQYF. In DNA, the CDR3 is TGTTCCATCAAGGTCCAGGGCGAGAAGAAAGATACGCAGTATTTT.

CDR3 bases: TGCAGCGTTGATCCAGGGGAGGGTGGAGAGCAGTTCTTC. Residues: CSVDPGEGGEQFF. J is TRBJ2-1 and V is TRBV29-1; the D gene is possibly TRBD2 (7 bases). V gave up 3 bases and J gave up 10 bases, with 16 bases separating them. The germline V gene encodes CDR1 SQVTM and CDR2 ANQGSEA. The CDR3 loop spans 13 amino acids.

The chain carries TRBV2 and TRBJ1-6, with 10 nucleotides matching TRBD1. Trimming cost V 8 bases and J 0 bases; bases outside gene matches: 1. The CDR3 consists of 15 residues. Germline V gene data show CDR1 as SNHLY and CDR2 as FYNNEI. CDR3 nucleotides: TGTGCCAGCTGGGACAGGGGCTCCTATAATTCACCCCTCCACTTT. As protein: CASWDRGSYNSPLHF.

The chain uses TRBV10-3 and TRBJ2-2; D unresolved. V shed 11 bases and J shed 2 bases, with 15 bases lying between them. Germline CDR1 and CDR2: ENHRY and SYGVKD. The CDR3 has 14 amino acids. This CDR3 is CAVDCTNNTGELFF. The CDR3 region has the DNA TGTGCCGTTGACTGTACGAATAACACCGGGGAGCTGTTTTTT.

V and J are TRBV27 and TRBJ1-5; 10 bases are shared with TRBD1. The CDR3 spans 15 residues. Germline CDR1 is MNHEY and CDR2 is SMNVEV (reference sequence). V was pared by 5 bases and J by 5 bases, with 6 bases of the junction left unmatched. The CDR3 is CASSPGDRGYQPQHF. The DNA for the CDR3 is TGTGCCAGCAGTCCCGGGGACAGGGGATATCAGCCCCAGCATTTT.

The chain combines TRBV7-2 with TRBJ1-6, with D unclear. This CDR3 contains 16 residues. Trimming took off 5 bases at V and 3 bases at J, with 14 bases between the two ends. Germline CDR1 reads SGHTA; CDR2 reads FQGNSA. CDR3 in DNA: TGTGCCAGCAGCCTTATCGGGGAGGGCTATAATTCACCCCTCCACTTT. It is translated as CASSLIGEGYNSPLHF.

The sample holds one count of this clone. The chain couples TRBV2 to TRBJ2-1; 11 bases match TRBD2. This CDR3 has 16 amino acids. CDR1 and CDR2 from the germline V gene are SNHLY and FYNNEI. V lost 6 bases to trimming and J lost 5 bases; unmatched junction nucleotides: 9. The CDR3 is CASSAPSGGYHNEQFF. CDR3 coding DNA: TGTGCCAGCAGCGCCCCTAGCGGGGGGTACCACAATGAGCAGTTCTTC.

The chain employs TRBV5-1 and TRBJ2-1, with D maybe TRBD1 (6 bases). V was pared by 3 bases and J by 3 bases, with 13 bases between. The CDR3 length is 15 residues. Germline V CDR1 and CDR2: SGHRS, YFSETQ. For the CDR3, the DNA is TGCGCCAGCAGCTCGGTAGGGACAAGCTACAATGAGCAGTTCTTC. Protein sequence: CASSSVGTSYNEQFF.

This chain links TRBV14 with TRBJ1-3; D is ambiguous. V was clipped by 3 bases and J by 2 bases, with 14 bases between them. This CDR3 region has 16 residues. Germline V gives CDR1 SGHDN, CDR2 FVKESK. The CDR3 here is CASSHQGRRAGNTIYF. The DNA for the CDR3 is TGTGCCAGCAGCCACCAAGGGAGGCGCGCTGGAAACACCATATATTTT.

The chain has TRBV10-3 and TRBJ1-6, with unresolved D. Trimming cost V 0 bases and J 7 bases, with 7 bases left between them. The CDR3 runs 14 residues. Per germline, CDR1 ENHRY and CDR2 SYGVKD. The CDR3 spells CAISESYRNSPLHF. The CDR3 region has the DNA TGTGCCATCAGTGAGTCGTACAGAAATTCACCCCTCCACTTT.

The gene calls are TRBV7-8 and TRBJ2-7; D is undetermined. Germline CDR1 is SGHVS and CDR2 is FQNEAQ. V was clipped by 1 base and J by 3 bases, with 16 bases between them. The CDR3 has 16 amino acids. CDR3 coding DNA: TGTGCCAGCAGCTTAGAATTGGCGCGCGGTTTCTACGAGCAGTACTTC. Its translation is CASSLELARGFYEQYF.

The gene calls are TRBV6-6 and TRBJ1-1, with TRBD1 matching 9 bases. CDR3 length equals 14 residues. J lost 8 bases, V lost 7 bases, and 11 bases had no gene match. Germline V CDR1 and CDR2: MNHNY, SVGAGI (reference sequence). The CDR3 nucleotides are TGTGCCAGCATCCCCGGACAGGGGCGTCGGGAAGCTTTCTTT. Residues: CASIPGQGRREAFF.

This chain joins TRBV9 and TRBJ1-2; maybe TRBD1 (5 bases). This CDR3 has 16 residues. Trimming left V 0 bases short and J 5 bases short, with 17 bases between. Germline V lookup: CDR1 SGDLS, CDR2 YYNGEE. For the CDR3, the DNA is TGTGCCAGCAGCGTAGACTTGGGGGGAAGGTCATATGGCTACACCTTC. This sequence encodes CASSVDLGGRSYGYTF.

The V call is TRBV29-1, the J call TRBJ1-1; D might be TRBD1 (5 bases). The CDR3 is 17 amino acids. The ends were cut back, 4 bases at V and 1 base at J, with 22 bases in the middle. Germline CDR1 SQVTM, CDR2 ANQGSEA. This chain's CDR3 is CSVVNPRAGLKNTEAFF. The CDR3 DNA reads as TGCAGCGTTGTTAATCCCAGGGCGGGACTAAAGAACACTGAAGCTTTCTTT.

The rearrangement joins TRBV5-8 to TRBJ1-2, with 8 bases matching TRBD1. CDR1 is SGHTS, CDR2 YDEGEE, per germline. V was clipped by 3 bases and J by 2 bases; unmatched bases: 6. The CDR3 loop spans 15 amino acids. The CDR3 loop reads CASSSWTGRNYGYTF. CDR3 DNA sequence: TGTGCCAGCAGCTCCTGGACAGGGAGAAACTATGGCTACACCTTC.

The rearrangement links TRBV6-5 to TRBJ1-5; no clear D gene. The length of the CDR3 is 12 residues. CDR1 and CDR2 (germline): MNHEY, SVGAGI. V lost 5 bases to trimming and J lost 9 bases, with 11 bases between them. Here the CDR3 DNA reads TGTGCCAGCAGTCTGAGGGAGGGGCCCCAGCATTTT. Translating gives CASSLREGPQHF.

As DNA, the CDR3 is TGTGCCAGCAGCTTGGCCCAAGGGGCGAACACTGAAGCTTTCTTT. This encodes CASSLAQGANTEAFF. The chain employs TRBV5-4 and TRBJ1-1, with D possibly TRBD1 on 5 matching bases. Per the germline V gene, CDR1 is SGHNT and CDR2 is YYREEE (reference sequence). V lost 0 bases and J lost 1, with 10 bases in between. This CDR3 has 15 amino acids.

The rearrangement links TRBV4-3 to TRBJ1-1; D is uncertain. Deletions cut 0 bases from V and 1 base from J, with 9 bases between. The CDR3 has 15 residues. Looked up from germline, CDR1 is LGHNA and CDR2 is YSLEER. The CDR3 protein is CASSQDSAGNTEAFF. The CDR3 DNA follows: TGCGCCAGCAGCCAAGATTCCGCAGGGAACACTGAAGCTTTCTTT.

The chain has TRBV27 and TRBJ2-2; D may be TRBD1 (5 bases). V gave up 0 bases and J gave up 6 bases, with 5 bases separating them. Germline assignment: CDR1 MNHEY and CDR2 SMNVEV (reference sequence). There are 13 residues in the CDR3. The CDR3: CASSLSGPGELFF. The CDR3 DNA reads TGTGCCAGCAGTTTATCGGGGCCCGGGGAGCTGTTTTTT.

The chain uses TRBV12-5 and TRBJ2-2, with 10 bases fitting TRBD1. Losses at the gene ends were 8 bases for V and 6 bases for J; bases not matched to a gene: 12. From germline, CDR1 is LGHNT and CDR2 FRNRAP. CDR3 length: 16 amino acids. The CDR3 DNA is TGTGCTAGTATTCTCGGACAGGGGGAAGGTGCCGGGGAGCTGTTTTTT. Encoded protein: CASILGQGEGAGELFF.

This clone was recorded once. J is TRBJ2-5 and V is TRBV18; weak D call: TRBD1 (5 bases). V lost 3 bases, J lost 7 bases, and 12 bases lay in between. Germline V gene data show CDR1 as KGHSH and CDR2 as LQKENI. The CDR3 spans 13 residues. The CDR3 here is CASSPDTPGTQYF. CDR3 coding DNA: TGTGCCAGCTCACCGGACACCCCGGGGACCCAGTACTTC.

The CDR3 loop reads CASSLDAPWRGAYNEQFF. The CDR3 bases are TGTGCCAGCAGCTTGGATGCACCCTGGCGGGGCGCCTACAATGAGCAGTTCTTC. The chain uses TRBV7-9 and TRBJ2-1, with D possibly matching TRBD2 (6 bases). Per germline, CDR1 SEHNR and CDR2 FQNEAQ (reference sequence). The CDR3 totals 18 residues. The V gene lost 3 bases and the J gene lost 2 bases, with 20 bases spanning the gap.

V is TRBV4-2 and J is TRBJ1-5; D might be TRBD1 (6 bases). There are 15 residues in the CDR3. Germline CDR1 and CDR2: LGHNA and YNFKEQ. V lost 4 bases to trimming and J lost 6 bases, with 16 bases between them. For the CDR3, the DNA is TGTGCCAGCAGCCCGGAGACAGGAGCAAGTCAGCCCCAGCATTTT. It is translated as CASSPETGASQPQHF.

The V and J genes are TRBV13 and TRBJ1-2; 7 bases are shared with TRBD1. The CDR3 is 18 residues long. The J segment lost 5 bases and the V segment lost 6 bases, leaving 21 bases of the junction unmatched. CDR1 PRHDT and CDR2 FYEKMQ come from the germline V gene (reference sequence). This CDR3 reads CASRHPTGAKEKPYGYTF. CDR3 DNA: TGTGCCAGCAGACATCCTACAGGGGCCAAAGAAAAACCTTATGGCTACACCTTC.

DNA for the CDR3: TGTGCCAGCAGTGAAGAGACAGGACCCTACGAGCAGTACTTC. It codes for CASSEETGPYEQYF. This chain connects TRBV25-1 to TRBJ2-7; a possible D gene is TRBD1 (6 bases). The germline V gene encodes CDR1 MGHDK and CDR2 SYGVNS. Trimming stripped 2 bases from V and 2 bases from J, with 10 bases between. CDR3 length: 14 residues.

J is TRBJ2-7 and V is TRBV6-5; 12 nucleotides agree with TRBD2. The CDR3 is 16 residues long. Germline-derived CDR1 and CDR2 are MNHEY and SVGAGI. J gave up 4 bases and V 2 bases, and 6 bases lay outside the gene matches. Here the CDR3 DNA reads TGTGCCAGCAGTTACCTAGCGGGGGGGCCTAGGTACGAGCAGTACTTC. Protein: CASSYLAGGPRYEQYF.